These 32 T cell receptor beta chains share one sample of origin, sequenced in a study of blood T cell repertoires in COVID-19. The data were produced by immunoSEQ multiplex PCR, yet TCRdb's version contains in-frame clones alone and is incomplete. Found here are 250,000 to 300,000 clones, around 84% of them singletons; the top ten hold around 16%. The specimen was PBMCs or T cells enriched from blood (not recorded which). All receptors come from a man aged 18-30 years who had recovered from COVID-19.

The chain carries TRBV7-9 and TRBJ2-2; 13 bases fit TRBD2. Germline trimming cut 5 bases from V and 6 bases from J; bases unmatched to any gene: 3. The germline V gene encodes CDR1 SEHNR and CDR2 FQNEAQ (reference sequence). This CDR3 contains 15 residues. CDR3 sequence: CASSRTSGSAGELFF. The DNA for the CDR3 is TGTGCCAGCAGCCGGACTAGCGGGAGCGCCGGGGAGCTGTTTTTT.

This clone was seen a few times. This chain links TRBV19 with TRBJ1-5; weak D call: TRBD1 (6 bases). This CDR3 has 15 residues. V was trimmed by 7 bases and J by 1 base, leaving 14 bases between them. Germline loops: CDR1 LNHDA, CDR2 SQIVND (reference sequence). The CDR3 DNA follows: TGTGCCAGTACGATCTATACAGGGAGCAATCAGCCCCAGCATTTT. Protein product: CASTIYTGSNQPQHF.

The chain uses TRBV18 and TRBJ2-5; the match to TRBD1 covers 7 bases. J gave up 4 bases and V 1 base, and 6 bases lay outside the gene matches. The CDR3 sequence is 15 residues long. Looked up from germline, CDR1 is KGHSH and CDR2 is LQKENI. The CDR3 sequence is CASSPQGTVGETQYF. CDR3 coding DNA: TGTGCCAGCTCACCACAGGGGACAGTGGGAGAGACCCAGTACTTC.

The rearrangement links TRBV15 to TRBJ2-1, with a weak D call TRBD1 (6 bases). This CDR3 is built from 13 residues. CDR1 LNHNV and CDR2 YYDKDF come from the germline V gene (reference sequence). The V gene lost 1 base and the J gene lost 9 bases, with 10 bases spanning the gap. CDR3 loop: CATSRAKGGEQFF. In nucleotides, the CDR3 is TGTGCCACCAGCAGAGCGAAAGGGGGTGAGCAGTTCTTC.

This chain joins TRBV3-1 (or the pseudogene TRBV3-2) and TRBJ1-1, with TRBD1 as a possible D gene (5 bases). Per germline, CDR1 LGHDT and CDR2 YNNKEL (reference sequence). V lost 0 bases and J 5 bases, leaving 13 bases between the germline ends. The CDR3 is made up of 15 amino acids. The CDR3 region has the DNA TGTGCCAGCAGCCAAGATGCGGGGGGACGGACTGAAGCTTTCTTT. Translating it yields CASSQDAGGRTEAFF.

In its sample, this clone was seen once. This chain links TRBV2 with TRBJ2-7; possible D gene TRBD2, 6 bases. In germline, CDR1 is SNHLY, CDR2 FYNNEI. The CDR3 consists of 13 residues. V was clipped by 11 bases and J by 3 bases, with 17 bases between them. The CDR3 nucleotides read TGTGCCGCGCTTGGGGGGAATGGCTACGAGCAGTACTTC. It yields the protein CAALGGNGYEQYF.

With regard to this clone: The same CDR3 can be traced to other DNA sequences in this sample. This chain links TRBV7-8 with TRBJ2-5, with D possibly matching TRBD2 (6 bases). The CDR3 has 14 amino acids. Trimming shortened V by 1 base and J by 2 bases, and 8 bases separated the two germline ends. Germline-derived CDR1 and CDR2 are SGHVS and FQNEAQ. CDR3 in amino acids: CASSLGGVQETQYF. The CDR3 nucleotides read TGTGCCAGCAGCTTAGGGGGGGTGCAAGAGACCCAGTACTTC. Drawing the rest from reference TRBV7-8 and TRBJ2-5, the complete variable domain is GAGVSQSPRYKVAKRGQDVALRCDPISGHVSLFWYQQALGQGPEFLTYFQNEAQLDKSGLPSDRFFAERPEGSVSTLKIQRTQQEDSAVYLCASSLGGVQETQYFGPGTRLLVL.

The chain employs TRBV18 and TRBJ2-1; D is unresolved. This CDR3 comprises 14 residues. Germline V gives CDR1 KGHSH, CDR2 LQKENI. V was pared by 5 bases and J by 2 bases, with 10 bases between. CDR3 region: CASSMSQPYNEQFF. DNA for the CDR3: TGTGCCAGCTCAATGAGTCAACCCTACAATGAGCAGTTCTTC.

This chain uses TRBV12-5 with TRBJ2-1; 7 bases match TRBD2. V shed 2 bases, J shed 3 bases, and the junction held 4 bases outside the gene matches. Germline CDR1 reads LGHNT; CDR2 reads FRNRAP. This CDR3 spans 15 amino acids. The CDR3 loop reads CASGLIGGNYNEQFF. The CDR3, as DNA: TGTGCTAGTGGTTTGATCGGGGGGAACTACAATGAGCAGTTCTTC.

The chain recombines TRBV18 with TRBJ1-1, with a weak D call TRBD1 (6 bases). V dropped 4 bases and J dropped 4 bases, with 19 bases sitting between them. The CDR3 loop spans 16 amino acids. Germline V CDR1 and CDR2: KGHSH, LQKENI. Written as DNA, the CDR3 is TGTGCCAGCTCACTGGCTGTGGCAGGGGATGGCACTGAAGCTTTCTTT. It encodes CASSLAVAGDGTEAFF.

V is TRBV6-5 and J is TRBJ1-4, with a tentative D call TRBD1 (5 bases). V lost 4 bases and J lost 4, with 13 bases in between. Germline V gene sequence: CDR1 MNHEY, CDR2 SVGAGI. The CDR3 is made up of 15 amino acids. CDR3 loop: CASSSTRGDNEKLFF. The DNA for the CDR3 is TGTGCCAGCAGTTCGACCCGGGGGGATAATGAAAAACTGTTTTTT.

This chain joins TRBV2 and TRBJ1-2; TRBD1 is a possible D gene (5 bases). V shed 4 bases and J shed 7 bases, with 19 bases lying between them. The CDR3 contains 15 residues. Per germline, CDR1 SNHLY and CDR2 FYNNEI. Written as DNA, the CDR3 is TGTGCCAGCAGTGTCGCCCCAGGGCGTAAAGGTGGCTACACCTTC. This sequence encodes CASSVAPGRKGGYTF. Combining the CDR3 with reference TRBV2 and TRBJ1-2 gives the whole variable domain EPEVTQTPSHQVTQMGQEVILRCVPISNHLYFYWYRQILGQKVEFLVSFYNNEISEKSEIFDDQFSVERPDGSNFTLKIRSTKLEDSAMYFCASSVAPGRKGGYTFGSGTRLTVV.

The sample holds a few counts of this clone. The chain carries TRBV30 and TRBJ1-2; 7 bases map to TRBD1. Germline V lookup: CDR1 GTSNPN, CDR2 SVGIG (reference sequence). After removal of 2 bases from V and 8 bases from J, the junction contained 8 bases not matched to a gene. The CDR3 loop spans 13 amino acids. CDR3 in amino acids: CAWSSQTGNGYTF. DNA for the CDR3: TGTGCCTGGAGTAGTCAGACAGGGAACGGCTACACCTTC.

V gene TRBV11-3 combines with J gene TRBJ2-1; 7 nucleotides match TRBD2. The germline V gene has CDR1 SGHNT and CDR2 YENEEA. V shed 1 base, J shed 7 bases, and the junction held 4 bases outside the gene matches. CDR3 length: 14 residues. CDR3: CASSLGGLENEQFF. The CDR3 coding sequence is TGTGCCAGCAGCTTAGGTGGACTAGAGAATGAGCAGTTCTTC. Using reference TRBV11-3 and TRBJ2-1 for the parts outside the CDR3, the full variable domain is EAGVVQSPRYKIIEKKQPVAFWCNPISGHNTLYWYLQNLGQGPELLIRYENEEAVDDSQLPKDRFSAERLKGVDSTLKIQPAELGDSAVYLCASSLGGLENEQFFGPGTRLTVL.

In DNA, the CDR3 is TGTGCCAGCAATAGACAGGGGATGGGCCAAGAGACCCAGTACTTC. This translates into CASNRQGMGQETQYF. This chain connects TRBV6-5 to TRBJ2-5; 8 nucleotides agree with TRBD1. The length of the CDR3 is 15 residues. Trimming took 7 bases from V and 1 from J; bases not matched to a gene: 8. Germline V CDR1 and CDR2: MNHEY, SVGAGI.

This chain joins TRBV30 and TRBJ1-1; D unresolved. V was shortened by 0 bases and J by 0 bases, with 14 bases between the two germline ends. The CDR3 is 16 amino acids. Germline V lookup: CDR1 GTSNPN, CDR2 SVGIG (reference sequence). The CDR3 spells CAWSVLGRSMNTEAFF. The CDR3 DNA is TGTGCCTGGAGTGTACTAGGCCGATCCATGAACACTGAAGCTTTCTTT. Drawing the rest from reference TRBV30 and TRBJ1-1, the complete variable domain is SQTIHQWPATLVQPVGSPLSLECTVEGTSNPNLYWYRQAAGRGLQLLFYSVGIGQISSEVPQNLSASRPQDRQFILSSKKLLLSDSGFYLCAWSVLGRSMNTEAFFGQGTRLTVV.

This clone showed up just a few times. The rearrangement links TRBV5-1 to TRBJ2-7; D might be TRBD2 (7 bases). Germline V gene lookup returns CDR1 SGHRS and CDR2 YFSETQ. Trimming took off 0 bases at V and 4 bases at J, with 14 bases between the two ends. This CDR3 spans 15 amino acids. CDR3: CASSLEAGARYEQYF. The CDR3 DNA sequence: TGCGCCAGCAGCTTGGAGGCGGGGGCGAGGTACGAGCAGTACTTC.

V usage is TRBV5-1 and J usage is TRBJ1-1, with 9 bases matching TRBD1. Losses at the gene ends were 0 bases for V and 5 bases for J; bases not matched to a gene: 5. The germline V gene has CDR1 SGHRS and CDR2 YFSETQ. The CDR3 runs 15 residues. CDR3 sequence (DNA): TGCGCCAGCAGCTTGGTACAGGGGGCCGGGACTGAAGCTTTCTTT. Protein: CASSLVQGAGTEAFF. Combining the CDR3 with reference TRBV5-1 and TRBJ1-1 gives the whole variable domain KAGVTQTPRYLIKTRGQQVTLSCSPISGHRSVSWYQQTPGQGLQFLFEYFSETQRNKGNFPGRFSGRQFSNSRSEMNVSTLELGDSALYLCASSLVQGAGTEAFFGQGTRLTVV.

The chain carries TRBV4-1 and TRBJ2-5; the match to TRBD2 covers 8 bases. There are 16 residues in the CDR3. CDR1 MGHRA and CDR2 YSYEKL come from the germline V gene. V lost 4 bases, J lost 5 bases, and 12 bases stayed unmatched. DNA for the CDR3: TGCGCCAGCAGCCCCTATTCGGGGGGGACTCTGGAGACCCAGTACTTC. Translation: CASSPYSGGTLETQYF.

The chain couples TRBV19 to TRBJ1-2, with D possibly being TRBD1 (5 bases). The CDR3 runs 15 residues. Trimming stripped 10 bases from V and 1 base from J, with 19 bases between. Germline V CDR1 and CDR2: LNHDA, SQIVND (reference sequence). Here the CDR3 reads CATLGGSYLNYGYTF. CDR3 coding DNA: TGTGCCACCCTCGGGGGGTCCTACCTTAACTATGGCTACACCTTC. The whole variable domain, filled in from reference TRBV19 and TRBJ1-2, reads DGGITQSPKYLFRKEGQNVTLSCEQNLNHDAMYWYRQDPGQGLRLIYYSQIVNDFQKGDIAEGYSVSREKKESFPLTVTSAQKNPTAFYLCATLGGSYLNYGYTFGSGTRLTVV.

The V call is TRBV28, the J call TRBJ2-4, with 7 positions matching TRBD1. The germline gives CDR1 MDHEN, CDR2 SYDVKM. The J segment lost 8 bases and the V segment lost 7 bases, leaving 14 bases of the junction unmatched. This CDR3 is 15 amino acids long. CDR3 sequence reads: CASNLVAGGSDIQYF. CDR3 coding DNA: TGTGCCAGCAACTTAGTGGCAGGGGGTTCAGACATTCAGTACTTC.

This sequence joins TRBV2 and TRBJ1-5; 8 nucleotides align to TRBD1. After removal of 7 bases from V and 4 bases from J, the junction contained 6 bases not matched to a gene. Per the germline V gene, CDR1 is SNHLY and CDR2 is FYNNEI. This CDR3 has 14 residues. The CDR3 DNA follows: TGTGCCAGCACCGAGACAGGGGTAAATCAGCCCCAGCATTTT. It is translated as CASTETGVNQPQHF.

The gene calls are TRBV19 and TRBJ1-2; the D is unclear. CDR1 is LNHDA and CDR2 is SQIVND in the germline V gene (reference sequence). This CDR3 comprises 11 residues. V dropped 5 bases and J dropped 7 bases, with 8 bases sitting between them. CDR3 sequence: CASSGDGGYTF. CDR3 nucleotides: TGTGCCAGTAGTGGAGATGGTGGCTACACCTTC.

The V call is TRBV23-1, the J call TRBJ1-3; no definite D call. TRBV23-1 falls under the ORF class, with uncertain function. The CDR3 runs 14 residues. The germline V and J ends were trimmed by 7 bases and 5 bases, with 15 bases remaining between them. CDR3 nucleotides: TGCGCCAGCAATATTTCTGCACTCAGAAACACCATATATTTT. Amino acid sequence: CASNISALRNTIYF.

V and J are TRBV2 and TRBJ2-5; D uncertain. V lost 2 bases to trimming and J lost 2 bases, with 6 bases between them. The CDR3 runs 13 residues. CDR1 and CDR2 (germline): SNHLY, FYNNEI. The CDR3 region has the DNA TGTGCCAGCAGTGAACAAGCTCAAGAGACCCAGTACTTC. Amino acid sequence: CASSEQAQETQYF.

This chain links TRBV27 with TRBJ1-2; a possible D gene is TRBD1 (5 bases). Germline-derived CDR1 and CDR2 are MNHEY and SMNVEV (reference sequence). The CDR3 extends over 12 amino acids. V gave up 4 bases and J gave up 5 bases, with 8 bases separating them. The CDR3 DNA sequence: TGTGCCAGCAGTTCCCCAGGGTATGGCTACACCTTC. This sequence encodes CASSSPGYGYTF.

This clone was seen once. V gene TRBV27 combines with J gene TRBJ2-7; D gene ambiguous. The CDR3 is made up of 16 amino acids. Trimming pared 1 base from V and 0 bases from J, leaving 13 bases between. The germline V gene encodes CDR1 MNHEY and CDR2 SMNVEV (reference sequence). In nucleotides, the CDR3 is TGTGCCAGCAGTTTATATGGGCATCTGAGCTCCTACGAGCAGTACTTC. Protein product: CASSLYGHLSSYEQYF.

This clone was observed once. V gene TRBV11-2 combines with J gene TRBJ2-1, with 8 bases fitting TRBD2. The CDR3 runs to 17 residues. Germline V lookup: CDR1 SGHAT, CDR2 FQNNGV. The V and J ends lost 7 bases and 0 bases, in that order; junction bases with no gene match: 11. The CDR3 DNA is TGTGCCAGCACGACTCAGGCCGGGAGGGGCTCCTACAATGAGCAGTTCTTC. Translated: CASTTQAGRGSYNEQFF.

The chain couples TRBV7-6 to TRBJ2-1, with 11 positions matching TRBD1. With 5 bases clipped from V and 7 bases from J, the junction kept 13 bases outside the gene matches. The V gene's germline CDR1 is SGHVS and CDR2 FNYEAQ. The CDR3 length is 17 residues. CDR3 coding DNA: TGTGCCAGCAGCCCGAGACGGACAGGGGGCATGACGAATGAGCAGTTCTTC. It is translated as CASSPRRTGGMTNEQFF.

This chain joins TRBV19 and TRBJ1-1, with D maybe TRBD1 (5 bases). Between the trimmed V and J ends, which lost 4 bases and 4 bases, there was a span of 13 bases. The CDR3 is made up of 14 amino acids. CDR1 is LNHDA and CDR2 is SQIVND in the germline V gene (reference sequence). CDR3 sequence: CASSKGPGGTEAFF. The CDR3 DNA reads as TGTGCCAGTAGTAAGGGTCCCGGGGGCACTGAAGCTTTCTTT.

The chain combines TRBV11-3 with TRBJ1-1; TRBD1 aligns across 9 bases. Germline-derived CDR1 and CDR2 are SGHNT and YENEEA. The CDR3 totals 14 residues. After removal of 6 bases from V and 5 bases from J, the junction contained 7 bases not matched to a gene. CDR3 loop: CASRRGQGLTEAFF. CDR3 bases: TGTGCCAGCAGGAGGGGACAGGGATTGACTGAAGCTTTCTTT.

In DNA form, the CDR3 reads TGTGCCAGCAGCTGGACAGGGTCTGGAAACACCATATATTTT. It encodes CASSWTGSGNTIYF. The rearrangement joins TRBV7-9 to TRBJ1-3; 8 bases match TRBD1. Per the germline V gene, CDR1 is SEHNR and CDR2 is FQNEAQ (reference sequence). V dropped 4 bases and J dropped 1; count of bases not matched to a gene: 0. The CDR3 has 14 residues.